This TCR beta chain is drawn from a study of shared clonotypes between healthy human individuals. Study-level results: Generation probabilities of non-shared clonotypes were lower (relative to those shared by all four donors).

V shed 2 bases and J shed 0 bases, with 9 bases lying between them. Germline CDR1 and CDR2: SGHDT and YYEEEE. The CDR3 is 15 residues long. Points on this clone: Its antigen remains unknown.

Data came from immunoSEQ multiplex PCR; TCRdb stores just in-frame clones and leaves some out. Altogether about 2.4 million clones are present, around nine tenths being singletons, with the ten largest covering about 0.13%. Only Caucasian adults living in Nashville, Tennessee served as donors. The rearrangement joins TRBV5-6 to TRBJ2-1; TRBD1 is a possible D gene (5 bases). Sequenced material: naive CD4+ T cells sorted from blood. Sample subset: CD45RA+ positively selected. The receptor was isolated from a man between 18 and 29 years old in good health. The CDR3 reads CASSFDSSSYNEQFF. Here the CDR3 DNA reads TGTGCCAGCAGCTTCGACAGTAGCTCCTACAATGAGCAGTTCTTC. The whole variable domain, filled in from reference TRBV5-6 and TRBJ2-1, reads DAGVTQSPTHLIKTRGQQVTLRCSPKSGHDTVSWYQQALGQGPQFIFQYYEEEERQRGNFPDRFSGHQFPNYSSELNVNALLLGDSALYLCASSFDSSSYNEQFFGPGTRLTVL.